A single sample is the source of the 9 T cell receptor beta chains below, sequenced in a study of blood T cell repertoires in COVID-19. TCRdb's copy holds only in-frame clones and misses some; the assay was immunoSEQ multiplex PCR. The data contain more than 200,000 clones, around 87% of them singletons. The specimen was PBMCs or T cells enriched from blood (not recorded which). The receptors derive from a man aged 25 to 40 in a cohort exposed to, infected with or recovered from COVID-19 (not recorded which).

V gene TRBV3-1 (or the pseudogene TRBV3-2) combines with J gene TRBJ1-6; possibly TRBD1 for D (6 bases). V lost 1 base and J lost 9, with 13 bases in between. Germline CDR1 LGHDT, CDR2 YNNKEL (reference sequence). The CDR3 is made up of 15 amino acids. CDR3 nucleotides: TGTGCCAGCAGCCAAGCGACAGGACACGGTTCACCCCTCCACTTT. It specifies CASSQATGHGSPLHF.

The genes are TRBV7-9 and TRBJ2-5; D may be TRBD1 (6 bases). V was clipped by 3 bases and J by 1 base, with 9 bases between them. This CDR3 spans 14 amino acids. Looked up from germline, CDR1 is SEHNR and CDR2 is FQNEAQ (reference sequence). The CDR3: CASSFGTTQETQYF. CDR3 sequence (DNA): TGTGCCAGCAGCTTTGGGACAACCCAAGAGACCCAGTACTTC.

The chain couples TRBV5-1 to TRBJ2-1; no clear D gene. Germline V gene data show CDR1 as SGHRS and CDR2 as YFSETQ. Trimming pared 1 base from V and 0 bases from J, leaving 11 bases between. CDR3 size: 16 residues. CDR3 amino acids: CASSLYSSTSYNEQFF. The CDR3, as DNA: TGCGCCAGCAGCTTGTACAGCTCTACCTCCTACAATGAGCAGTTCTTC.

The chain couples TRBV6-1 to TRBJ2-3, with 12 bases fitting TRBD2. There are 21 residues in the CDR3. CDR1 is MNHNS and CDR2 is SASEGT in the germline V gene. V lost 2 bases to trimming and J lost 5 bases; unmatched junction nucleotides: 20. CDR3 region: CASSEKGRQTLAGGPVDTQYF. The DNA of the CDR3 is TGTGCCAGCAGTGAAAAGGGCAGGCAAACTCTAGCGGGAGGGCCCGTAGATACGCAGTATTTT.

The CDR3 DNA reads TGTGCCAGCAGCTTCCTTACGGGGTCCAGGGGTGGCAATCAGCCCCAGCATTTT. Its protein product is CASSFLTGSRGGNQPQHF. The chain employs TRBV5-8 and TRBJ1-5, with D tentatively TRBD1 (6 bases). Trimming shortened V by 2 bases and J by 2 bases, and 20 bases separated the two germline ends. The CDR3 is 18 residues long. CDR1 SGHTS and CDR2 YDEGEE come from the germline V gene.

V usage is TRBV19 and J usage is TRBJ1-2; the match to TRBD1 covers 7 bases. CDR3 length: 16 amino acids. Germline V lookup: CDR1 LNHDA, CDR2 SQIVND (reference sequence). V was clipped by 6 bases and J by 2 bases; unmatched bases: 12. DNA of the CDR3: TGTGCCAGTAGATCACATCAGACAGGGAACAACTATGGCTACACCTTC. The encoded protein is CASRSHQTGNNYGYTF.

This chain joins TRBV27 and TRBJ1-5; D uncertain. Trimming pared 7 bases from V and 2 bases from J, leaving 21 bases between. Looked up from germline, CDR1 is MNHEY and CDR2 is SMNVEV (reference sequence). This CDR3 spans 17 amino acids. This chain's CDR3 is CASTKRLGGAGNQPQHF. CDR3 nucleotides: TGTGCCAGCACCAAGAGGTTAGGAGGAGCGGGCAATCAGCCCCAGCATTTT.

V is TRBV28 and J is TRBJ1-2; D remains ambiguous. In germline, CDR1 is MDHEN, CDR2 SYDVKM. V was clipped by 4 bases and J by 1 base, with 7 bases between them. This CDR3 region has 13 residues. The CDR3 DNA reads TGTGCCAGCAGTTATTACAGTAACTATGGCTACACCTTC. Translating gives CASSYYSNYGYTF.

The rearrangement links TRBV11-3 to TRBJ2-1; 8 bases align to TRBD1. V lost 5 bases and J lost 8; bases outside the gene matches: 5. The CDR3 is 13 amino acids. CDR1 SGHNT and CDR2 YENEEA come from the germline V gene. The CDR3 region is CASSDRGRDEQFF. DNA of the CDR3: TGTGCCAGCAGCGACAGGGGAAGGGATGAGCAGTTCTTC.